This is a list of T cell receptor beta chains from one sample in a study of CXCR3-negative and CXCR3-positive naive CD8 T cells. TCRdb re-called the 5' RACE reads and gives one entry per CDR3 protein, without DNA. This listing includes approximately 70,000 distinct CDR3 sequences. The sequencing input was naive CXCR3- CD8+ T cells from blood. The receptor source for this set is a human donor in good health. Some clones in this sample may be carry-over from other donors' samples. The CDR3 runs from the conserved cysteine through the conserved F or W. Size is omitted from some rows. Given values are once, few, many or a class for expanded clones.

abundance	v_gene	j_gene	CDR3aa
.	TRBV6-2/TRBV6-3	TRBJ2-2	CASRQGGDTGELFF
.	TRBV4-3	TRBJ2-1	CASSQGLAVGNEQFF
.	TRBV7-8	TRBJ2-3	CASSLALGAASTTTDTQYF
.	TRBV12-3/TRBV12-4	TRBJ1-1	CASSFINTEAVF
.	TRBV11-1	TRBJ2-1	CASSPWTGGYYNEQFF
.	TRBV20-1	TRBJ2-7	CSTRGAGGPYEQYF
.	TRBV5-1	TRBJ2-1	CASSTRNNEQFF
.	TRBV9	TRBJ2-7	CASSVTGAGEQYF
.	TRBV11-2	TRBJ1-2	CASSTQTGTTYGYTF
.	TRBV28	TRBJ2-7	CASSYGWGLAGFEQYF
.	TRBV28	TRBJ1-1	CASSPAPRFMNTEAFF
.	TRBV29-1	TRBJ2-1	CSVVYLNEQFF
.	TRBV12-3/TRBV12-4	TRBJ2-7	CASRAGLAIEQYF
.	TRBV28	TRBJ2-7	CASSPWVEQYF
.	TRBV7-2	TRBJ2-2	CASSPPTSLGELFF
.	TRBV9	TRBJ1-2	CASSVGRNYGYTF
.	TRBV5-1	TRBJ2-7	CASSLPDSPTYEQYF
.	TRBV11-1	TRBJ2-7	CASSFDQGGEQYF
medium-sized	TRBV7-6	TRBJ1-6	CASSFGGEENSPLHF
.	TRBV9	TRBJ1-2	CASSLSGEKSPYGYTF
.	TRBV7-9	TRBJ2-2	CASSYSGRLDGELFF
.	TRBV3-1	TRBJ2-7	CASSHRDRGSYEQYF
.	TRBV20-1	TRBJ2-2	CSARDWDSNTGELFF
.	TRBV5-1	TRBJ2-7	CASSPFPGTSGYEQYF
.	TRBV12-3/TRBV12-4	TRBJ2-5	CASSPSQGGGETQYF
.	TRBV5-4	TRBJ1-1	CASRNRGIFLDTEAFF
.	TRBV28	TRBJ2-7	CASSSNQAGTHYYEQYF
.	TRBV29-1	TRBJ2-5	CSVEGTEQETQYF
.	TRBV4-3	TRBJ1-2	CASSQAVNYGYTF
.	TRBV7-3	TRBJ1-1	CASSLSSGTRTEAFF
.	TRBV7-6	TRBJ2-2	CASSPGSGELFF
.	TRBV30	TRBJ2-1	CALTSGYYNEQFF
.	TRBV28	TRBJ2-5	CASSFPTGRRTQYF
.	TRBV6-6	TRBJ2-1	CASSSSSGSGNEQFF
.	TRBV5-6	TRBJ2-2	CASSLAVLAGRTGELFF
.	TRBV6-2/TRBV6-3	TRBJ1-1	CASSWDRGQTMEGNTEAFF
.	TRBV15	TRBJ2-3	CATSGLADTQYF
.	TRBV28	TRBJ2-5	CASSLRVAGETQYF
.	TRBV28	TRBJ2-3	CASGSGTGGLAGADTQYF
.	TRBV7-2	TRBJ1-3	CASSSNPGRYSGNTIYF
.	TRBV6-2/TRBV6-3	TRBJ2-7	CASSLTESSYEQYF